This TCR beta chain was observed in a study of blood T cell repertoires in COVID-19. Study background: Italy, Spain and the United States were the sources of the convalescent and acute COVID-19 samples. Sources were T cells, B-cell-depleted T cells, or PBMCs; the material itself was cDNA or gDNA.

Original data processing: It was from reference gene primer amplification that nucleated cell counts were estimated. The data were produced by immunoSEQ multiplex PCR, yet TCRdb's version contains in-frame clones alone and is incomplete. V and J calls and clone size are given by that table; D and trimming were obtained from the DNA. The sample yields about 140,000 clones, under 85% seen once. The ends were cut back, 1 base at V and 0 bases at J, with 15 bases in the middle. CDR3 size: 17 residues. Germline V lookup: CDR1 SGHRS, CDR2 YFSETQ. Input material: peripheral blood. The chain combines TRBV5-1 with TRBJ2-3; maybe TRBD1 (6 bases). This clonotype was sampled from a human donor in a cohort sampled during active COVID-19. The CDR3 reads CASSLSPARGSTDTQYF. For the CDR3, the DNA is TGCGCCAGCAGCTTGAGTCCTGCCAGGGGTAGCACAGATACGCAGTATTTT.